These 3 T cell receptor beta chains were all obtained from the same sample, sequenced in a study of T-cell reconstitution after alpha-beta-depleted transplantation in children. Preparing the TCRbeta library involved the use of unique molecular identifiers. One entry per CDR3 protein, called by TCRdb with MiXCR from the PCR reads. The repertoire includes approximately 190,000 distinct CDR3 sequences, about 8.7% of them detected once, and 35% sits in the top ten. This sample comprised PBMCs, mostly from graft donor cells, obtained 360 days after TCRalphabeta/CD19-depleted stem cell transplant. The receptors come from a male patient aged 2 to 9 who had a stem cell transplant for acute myeloid leukemia, so the T cells may come from the graft donor.

This clonotype was observed many times. The chain links TRBV12-3 or TRBV12-4 to TRBJ2-3; D not certain. The V end lost 5 bases, the J end lost 3 bases, and 18 bases lay between the germline ends. There are 16 residues in the CDR3. CDR3: CASSPHPGVKTDTQYF. As DNA, the CDR3 is TGTGCCAGCAGTCCCCATCCAGGCGTAAAGACAGATACGCAGTATTTT.

This clonotype was counted many times. The CDR3 region has the DNA TGTGCCAGCAGCACCGGACTAGCGGGAGAAACAGCCTACAATGAGCAGTTCTTC. It is translated as CASSTGLAGETAYNEQFF. The gene calls are TRBV7-4 and TRBJ2-1; TRBD2 agrees at 13 bases. Trimming at V came to 5 bases and at J to 2 bases, leaving 9 bases not matched to a gene. CDR3 length equals 18 residues. From germline, CDR1 is SGHVT and CDR2 SQSDAQ.

This clonotype was observed a few times. The chain carries TRBV20-1 and TRBJ2-1; TRBD1 agrees at 8 bases. CDR3 length: 14 amino acids. Germline V gene data show CDR1 as DFQATT and CDR2 as SNEGSKA (reference sequence). V was pared by 3 bases and J by 4 bases, with 5 bases of the junction left unmatched. The DNA for the CDR3 is TGCAGTGCTAGGGACAGGGTTTTATACAATGAGCAGTTCTTC. Amino acid sequence: CSARDRVLYNEQFF.